What follows is one TCR beta chain and its context. Its antigen is unidentified. Before thyroid surgery, none of the patients had received any treatment. TCRdb reassembled clones from the PCR reads with MiXCR. The sample has around 19,000 clones, roughly 31% seen once. Trimming pared 2 bases from V and 4 bases from J, leaving 8 bases between. The CDR3 sequence is 13 residues long. Germline CDR1 and CDR2: MRHNA and SNTAGT. The data originate from a study of metastatic and nonmetastatic thyroid tumors. Turning to the study itself: Peripheral blood and tumor or nodule samples from malignant and benign thyroid patients were compared. The study's findings and limits: It was reportedly found that TCR beta diversity was significantly higher in malignant thyroid tumors than in benign nodules, a difference seen in both blood and tumor samples.

The clonotype comes from a female donor with papillary thyroid cancer or a benign thyroid nodule (not recorded which). Some clones in this sample may be carry-over from other donors' samples. This sequence joins TRBV6-4 and TRBJ1-2; D not resolved. Sequencing was performed on blood. The CDR3 here is CASSDDTFYGYTF. The CDR3 region has the DNA TGTGCCAGCAGTGACGACACCTTCTATGGCTACACCTTC.